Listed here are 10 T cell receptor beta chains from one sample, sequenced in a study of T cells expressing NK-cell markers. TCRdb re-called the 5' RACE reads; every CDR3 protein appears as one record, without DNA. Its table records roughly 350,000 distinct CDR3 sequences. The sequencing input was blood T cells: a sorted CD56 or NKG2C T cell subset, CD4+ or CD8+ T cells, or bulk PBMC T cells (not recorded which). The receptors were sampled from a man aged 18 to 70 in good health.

The CDR3 is CASSEGQGARGTDTQYF. This sequence joins TRBV2 and TRBJ2-3; the D gene TCRdb calls, TRBD1, cannot be checked with no DNA. Looked up from germline, CDR1 is SNHLY and CDR2 is FYNNEI. The CDR3 runs to 17 residues.

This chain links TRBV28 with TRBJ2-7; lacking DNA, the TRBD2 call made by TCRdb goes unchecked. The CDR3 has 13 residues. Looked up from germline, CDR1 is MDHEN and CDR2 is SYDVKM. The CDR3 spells CASSSLLAHEQYF.

CDR3 residues: CASGSPGRQGAEAFF. This sequence joins TRBV12-3 or TRBV12-4 and TRBJ1-1; TCRdb gives TRBD1 as the D gene, but with no DNA this cannot be confirmed. The CDR3 is 15 amino acids.

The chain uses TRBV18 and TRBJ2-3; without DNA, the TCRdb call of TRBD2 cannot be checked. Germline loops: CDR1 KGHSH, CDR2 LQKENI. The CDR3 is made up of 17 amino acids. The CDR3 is CASFLTTTSGGNTTQYF.

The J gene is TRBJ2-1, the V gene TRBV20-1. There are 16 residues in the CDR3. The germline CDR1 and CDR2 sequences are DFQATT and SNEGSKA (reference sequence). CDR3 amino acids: CSARDPRTSAHNEQFF.

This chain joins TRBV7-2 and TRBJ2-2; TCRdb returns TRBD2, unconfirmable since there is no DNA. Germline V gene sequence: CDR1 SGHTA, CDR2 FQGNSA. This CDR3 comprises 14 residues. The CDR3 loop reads CASSFLSATGELFF. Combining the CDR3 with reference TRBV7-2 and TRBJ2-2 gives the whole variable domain GAGVSQSPSNKVTEKGKDVELRCDPISGHTALYWYRQSLGQGLEFLIYFQGNSAPDKSGLPSDRFSAERTGGSVSTLTIQRTQQEDSAVYLCASSFLSATGELFFGEGSRLTVL.

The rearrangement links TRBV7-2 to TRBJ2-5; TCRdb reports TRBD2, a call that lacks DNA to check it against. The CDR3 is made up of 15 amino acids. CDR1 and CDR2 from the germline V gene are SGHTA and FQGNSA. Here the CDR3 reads CASSSTRSGIKTQYF.

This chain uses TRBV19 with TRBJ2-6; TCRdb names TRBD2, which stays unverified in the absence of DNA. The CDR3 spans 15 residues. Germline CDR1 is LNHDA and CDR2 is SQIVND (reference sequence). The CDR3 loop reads CASRRGGSGANVLTF. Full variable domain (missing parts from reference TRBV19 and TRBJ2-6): DGGITQSPKYLFRKEGQNVTLSCEQNLNHDAMYWYRQDPGQGLRLIYYSQIVNDFQKGDIAEGYSVSREKKESFPLTVTSAQKNPTAFYLCASRRGGSGANVLTFGAGSRLTVL.

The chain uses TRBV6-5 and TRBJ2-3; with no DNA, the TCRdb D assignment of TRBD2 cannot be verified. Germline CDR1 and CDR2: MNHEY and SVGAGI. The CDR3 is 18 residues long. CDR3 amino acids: CASSYRPTSGGRLDTQYF.

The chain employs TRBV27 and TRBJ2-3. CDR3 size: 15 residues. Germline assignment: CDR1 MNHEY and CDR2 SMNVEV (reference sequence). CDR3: CASSLIPTTTDTQYF.